These T cell receptor beta chains were read from a single sample in a study of CD8 T cells in Susac syndrome. TCRdb ran MiXCR on the immunoSEQ multiplex PCR reads and lists one entry per CDR3 protein. The sample carries about 130,000 distinct CDR3 sequences, approximately 79% recorded once. Sequencing used CD8+ T cells from PBMCs. The receptors here all came from a human donor with multiple sclerosis. Each CDR3 is given with its conserved first and last residue. D genes are given only for firm matches. Clone size is given for some rows only: seen once, a few or many times, or a class if the clone is expanded.

v_call: TRBV28
clone_size: -
d_call: -
j_call: TRBJ1-5
cdr3_nt: TGTGCCAGCAGTCAAAATTCGGGGATTAGGCAGCCCCAGCATTTT
cdr3_aa: CASSQNSGIRQPQHF

v_call: TRBV18
clone_size: once
d_call: -
j_call: TRBJ2-2
cdr3_nt: TGTGCCAGCTCACCAGGACAACTGATGACCGGGGAGCTGTTTTTT
cdr3_aa: CASSPGQLMTGELFF

v_call: TRBV28
clone_size: -
d_call: -
j_call: TRBJ1-6
cdr3_nt: TGTGCCAGCAGTACCGAGGGGCTAGGGGAGTATAATTCACCCCTCCACTTT
cdr3_aa: CASSTEGLGEYNSPLHF

v_call: TRBV3-1
clone_size: once
d_call: -
j_call: TRBJ2-7
cdr3_nt: TGTGCCAGCAGCCAATCATGGGGATACTCCTACGAGCAGTACTTC
cdr3_aa: CASSQSWGYSYEQYF

v_call: TRBV12-5
clone_size: -
d_call: -
j_call: TRBJ1-1
cdr3_nt: TGTGCTAGTGGTTGGTTAGGGAACACTGAAGCTTTCTTT
cdr3_aa: CASGWLGNTEAFF

v_call: TRBV15
clone_size: -
d_call: -
j_call: TRBJ2-1
cdr3_nt: TGTGCCACCAGCCGTGGGGGCCTCTGGGCACGGGGGCATGAGCAGTTCTTC
cdr3_aa: CATSRGGLWARGHEQFF

v_call: TRBV6-5
clone_size: -
d_call: TRBD1
j_call: TRBJ1-2
cdr3_nt: TGTGCCAGCAGTTCCGGGACAGGAATAGACGGTGGCTACACCTTC
cdr3_aa: CASSSGTGIDGGYTF

v_call: TRBV6-2/TRBV6-3
clone_size: -
d_call: -
j_call: TRBJ1-1
cdr3_nt: TGTGCCAGCAGTTACTGGCAGGGCACTGAAGCTTTCTTT
cdr3_aa: CASSYWQGTEAFF

v_call: TRBV15
clone_size: -
d_call: TRBD2
j_call: TRBJ2-1
cdr3_nt: TGTGCCACCAGCAGAGATCGGGGAGCGGGGTACAATGAGCAGTTCTTC
cdr3_aa: CATSRDRGAGYNEQFF

v_call: TRBV6-5
clone_size: -
d_call: TRBD1
j_call: TRBJ2-1
cdr3_nt: TGTGCCAGCAGTTATAGGGGACAGGGATACAACAATGAGCAGTTCTTC
cdr3_aa: CASSYRGQGYNNEQFF

v_call: TRBV27
clone_size: -
d_call: -
j_call: TRBJ2-7
cdr3_nt: TGTGCCAGCAGTTCACGGCAGAGCAGGGGCGAGCAGTACTTC
cdr3_aa: CASSSRQSRGEQYF

v_call: TRBV9
clone_size: -
d_call: TRBD2
j_call: TRBJ2-3
cdr3_nt: TGTGCCAGCAGCGTTAGCGGGAGGCCCAGTTCTAGCACAGATACGCAGTATTTT
cdr3_aa: CASSVSGRPSSSTDTQYF

v_call: TRBV27
clone_size: once
d_call: -
j_call: TRBJ1-2
cdr3_nt: TGTGCCAGCAGTTTATCGCTCGGGTATGGCTACACCTTC
cdr3_aa: CASSLSLGYGYTF

v_call: TRBV6-5
clone_size: -
d_call: TRBD1
j_call: TRBJ2-2
cdr3_nt: TGTGCCAGCCGGACAGGGGAGTTGCCCGGGGAGCTGTTTTTT
cdr3_aa: CASRTGELPGELFF

v_call: TRBV10-3
clone_size: -
d_call: TRBD1
j_call: TRBJ1-2
cdr3_nt: TGTGCCATCAGTGATACAGGGGGCGCTACCGGCTACACCTTC
cdr3_aa: CAISDTGGATGYTF

v_call: TRBV20-1
clone_size: -
d_call: -
j_call: TRBJ1-2
cdr3_nt: TGCAGTGCTAGAGATCGAGAGAGGTTGGACCATGGCTACACCTTC
cdr3_aa: CSARDRERLDHGYTF

v_call: TRBV30
clone_size: once
d_call: -
j_call: TRBJ1-1
cdr3_nt: TGTGCCTGGCAGTATCACACTGAAGCTTTCTTT
cdr3_aa: CAWQYHTEAFF

v_call: TRBV4-1
clone_size: few
d_call: -
j_call: TRBJ2-1
cdr3_nt: TGCGCTAGCAGCCTTTATATTTACAATGAGCAGTTCTTC
cdr3_aa: CASSLYIYNEQFF

v_call: TRBV19
clone_size: -
d_call: -
j_call: TRBJ1-1
cdr3_nt: TGTGCCAGTAGTATAGTTCCAAGCCAGAACACTGAAGCTTTCTTT
cdr3_aa: CASSIVPSQNTEAFF

v_call: TRBV24-1
clone_size: -
d_call: -
j_call: TRBJ2-2
cdr3_nt: TGTGCCACCAGTGGGCCAGGGGGGAACGCCGGGGAGCTGTTTTTT
cdr3_aa: CATSGPGGNAGELFF

v_call: TRBV4-1
clone_size: -
d_call: TRBD2
j_call: TRBJ2-3
cdr3_nt: TGCGCCAGCAGCCAAGTAGGCGGGAGGGCCGTCACAGATACGCAGTATTTT
cdr3_aa: CASSQVGGRAVTDTQYF

v_call: TRBV20-1
clone_size: -
d_call: -
j_call: TRBJ2-7
cdr3_nt: TGCAGTGCTAGAGATCCCAGGGCTGAGTACGAGCAGTACTTC
cdr3_aa: CSARDPRAEYEQYF

v_call: TRBV19
clone_size: -
d_call: -
j_call: TRBJ2-5
cdr3_nt: TGTGCCAGTAGTGAGTCGGACGCCCGGTGGGGGGAGACCCAGTACTTC
cdr3_aa: CASSESDARWGETQYF

v_call: TRBV20-1
clone_size: -
d_call: -
j_call: TRBJ1-2
cdr3_nt: TGCAGTGCTAGAGATCAATCCGATCCCCAGTATGGCTACACCTTC
cdr3_aa: CSARDQSDPQYGYTF

v_call: TRBV19
clone_size: once
d_call: -
j_call: TRBJ1-5
cdr3_nt: TGTGCCAGTAGGGCGCCCGGCAGGGCCAATCAGCCCCAGCATTTT
cdr3_aa: CASRAPGRANQPQHF

v_call: TRBV30
clone_size: -
d_call: -
j_call: TRBJ1-1
cdr3_nt: TGTGCCTGGAGTGTACTATATGACGGACCGAACACTGAAGCTTTCTTT
cdr3_aa: CAWSVLYDGPNTEAFF

v_call: TRBV7-7
clone_size: -
d_call: -
j_call: TRBJ2-5
cdr3_nt: TGTGCTAGCAGCTTGGTGCCCAGCCAAGAGACCCAGTACTTC
cdr3_aa: CASSLVPSQETQYF

v_call: TRBV28
clone_size: -
d_call: -
j_call: TRBJ2-1
cdr3_nt: TGTGCCAGCACCCCATTTACCTACAGCTCCTACAATGAGCAGTTCTTC
cdr3_aa: CASTPFTYSSYNEQFF

v_call: TRBV27
clone_size: -
d_call: -
j_call: TRBJ2-2
cdr3_nt: TGTGCCAGCCTAGCTCAGAACACCGGGGAGCTGTTTTTT
cdr3_aa: CASLAQNTGELFF

v_call: TRBV18
clone_size: -
d_call: TRBD2
j_call: TRBJ2-1
cdr3_nt: TGTGCCAGCTCAAATGGAGGGGACTACGATGAGCAGTTCTTC
cdr3_aa: CASSNGGDYDEQFF

v_call: TRBV6-1
clone_size: -
d_call: TRBD2
j_call: TRBJ2-2
cdr3_nt: TGTGCCAGCCTCTACAGGGCGGGACTAGCGGGGGGCCCCCCCGGGGAGCTGTTTTTT
cdr3_aa: CASLYRAGLAGGPPGELFF

v_call: TRBV5-1
clone_size: -
d_call: -
j_call: TRBJ1-4
cdr3_nt: TGCGCCAGCAGCACCGGGCCTGGGGATGAAAAACTGTTTTTT
cdr3_aa: CASSTGPGDEKLFF

v_call: TRBV28
clone_size: -
d_call: TRBD1
j_call: TRBJ2-2
cdr3_nt: TGTGCCAGCAGTGGGACAGCTACCGGGGAGCTGTTTTTT
cdr3_aa: CASSGTATGELFF

v_call: TRBV29-1
clone_size: once
d_call: -
j_call: TRBJ2-5
cdr3_nt: TGCAGCGTTGCCGGACACCGCGAGACCCAGTACTTC
cdr3_aa: CSVAGHRETQYF

v_call: TRBV5-6
clone_size: -
d_call: -
j_call: TRBJ1-1
cdr3_nt: TGTGCCAGCAGTCGGGGTGGGGGGACTGAAGCTTTCTTT
cdr3_aa: CASSRGGGTEAFF

v_call: TRBV12-3/TRBV12-4
clone_size: few
d_call: TRBD1
j_call: TRBJ2-2
cdr3_nt: TGTGCCAGCAGTCCAGGACAGGGGAACACCGGGGAGCTGTTTTTT
cdr3_aa: CASSPGQGNTGELFF

v_call: TRBV19
clone_size: few
d_call: TRBD2
j_call: TRBJ2-1
cdr3_nt: TGTGCCAGTAGTTTTCGGGGAGGGTACAATGAGCAGTTCTTC
cdr3_aa: CASSFRGGYNEQFF

v_call: TRBV15
clone_size: -
d_call: TRBD2
j_call: TRBJ2-3
cdr3_nt: TGTGCCACCAGCATTAGCGGGAACACAGATACGCAGTATTTT
cdr3_aa: CATSISGNTDTQYF

v_call: TRBV3-1
clone_size: -
d_call: TRBD1
j_call: TRBJ1-2
cdr3_nt: TGTGCCAGCAGCCCCGATAATGCCCTACAGGGGAACTATGGCTACACCTTC
cdr3_aa: CASSPDNALQGNYGYTF

v_call: TRBV7-9
clone_size: -
d_call: -
j_call: TRBJ1-2
cdr3_nt: TGTGCCAGCAGCTTAGGGGATGCAGAGGTTAGGTATGGCTACACCTTC
cdr3_aa: CASSLGDAEVRYGYTF

v_call: TRBV5-1
clone_size: once
d_call: TRBD1
j_call: TRBJ2-3
cdr3_nt: TGCGCCAGCAGCCCGGAAGGGACAGGGGTGACAGATACGCAGTATTTT
cdr3_aa: CASSPEGTGVTDTQYF

v_call: TRBV27
clone_size: -
d_call: TRBD1
j_call: TRBJ2-3
cdr3_nt: TGTGCCAGCAGTTCCTGGACAGGAGCCGACACAGATACGCAGTATTTT
cdr3_aa: CASSSWTGADTDTQYF

v_call: TRBV7-6
clone_size: -
d_call: TRBD1
j_call: TRBJ2-1
cdr3_nt: TGTGCCAGCAGCCCCGGGACAGCAAGCTCCTACAATGAGCAGTTCTTC
cdr3_aa: CASSPGTASSYNEQFF

v_call: TRBV7-2
clone_size: -
d_call: -
j_call: TRBJ1-3
cdr3_nt: TGTGCCAGCAGCTTAGCGGGGATCTATGGAAACACCATATATTTT
cdr3_aa: CASSLAGIYGNTIYF

v_call: TRBV3-1
clone_size: -
d_call: -
j_call: TRBJ2-3
cdr3_nt: TGTGCCAGCAGCCAATATTTACAAGATACGCAGTATTTT
cdr3_aa: CASSQYLQDTQYF

v_call: TRBV27
clone_size: once
d_call: -
j_call: TRBJ1-5
cdr3_nt: TGTGCCAGCAGTTTATGGCCTGGGACCCCCAATTGGCCCCAGCATTTT
cdr3_aa: CASSLWPGTPNWPQHF

v_call: TRBV7-6
clone_size: -
d_call: -
j_call: TRBJ2-3
cdr3_nt: TGTGCCAGCAGCCCCCCCTACGGCAGGTTCCCAGATACGCAGTATTTT
cdr3_aa: CASSPPYGRFPDTQYF

v_call: TRBV11-3
clone_size: -
d_call: TRBD2
j_call: TRBJ2-1
cdr3_nt: TGTGCCAGCAGGGGAGGTTGGGGGGAGGGATTCTACAATGAGCAGTTCTTC
cdr3_aa: CASRGGWGEGFYNEQFF

v_call: TRBV12-3/TRBV12-4
clone_size: -
d_call: TRBD1
j_call: TRBJ2-5
cdr3_nt: TGTGCCAGCAAGGCGGCAGGGGGCTATGAGACCCAGTACTTC
cdr3_aa: CASKAAGGYETQYF

v_call: TRBV12-3/TRBV12-4
clone_size: -
d_call: -
j_call: TRBJ2-1
cdr3_nt: TGTGCCAGCAGTTTACTCCCAGGGGCCAATGAGCAGTTCTTC
cdr3_aa: CASSLLPGANEQFF

v_call: TRBV7-9
clone_size: -
d_call: -
j_call: TRBJ1-4
cdr3_nt: TGTGCCAGCAGCTCCGACAGCCCCTTTAGAGGAGAACTGTTTTTT
cdr3_aa: CASSSDSPFRGELFF

v_call: TRBV7-8
clone_size: -
d_call: -
j_call: TRBJ1-6
cdr3_nt: TGTGCCAGCACCTACCTTGGAAGCTCCTATAATTCACCCCTCCACTTT
cdr3_aa: CASTYLGSSYNSPLHF